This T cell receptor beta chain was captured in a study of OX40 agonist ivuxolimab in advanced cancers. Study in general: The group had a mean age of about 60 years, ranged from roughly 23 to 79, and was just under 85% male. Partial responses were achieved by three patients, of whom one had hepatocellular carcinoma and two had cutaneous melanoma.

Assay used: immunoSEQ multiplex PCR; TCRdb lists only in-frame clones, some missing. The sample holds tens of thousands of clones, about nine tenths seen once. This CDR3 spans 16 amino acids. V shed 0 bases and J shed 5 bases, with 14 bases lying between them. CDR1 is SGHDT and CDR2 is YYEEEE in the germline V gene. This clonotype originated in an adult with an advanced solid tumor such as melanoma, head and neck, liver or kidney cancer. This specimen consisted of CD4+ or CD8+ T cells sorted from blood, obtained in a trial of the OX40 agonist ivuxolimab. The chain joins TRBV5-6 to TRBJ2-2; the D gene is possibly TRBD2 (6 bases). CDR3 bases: TGTGCCAGCAGCTTGGACGGCGGGATCGGAACCGGGGAGCTGTTTTTT. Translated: CASSLDGGIGTGELFF.